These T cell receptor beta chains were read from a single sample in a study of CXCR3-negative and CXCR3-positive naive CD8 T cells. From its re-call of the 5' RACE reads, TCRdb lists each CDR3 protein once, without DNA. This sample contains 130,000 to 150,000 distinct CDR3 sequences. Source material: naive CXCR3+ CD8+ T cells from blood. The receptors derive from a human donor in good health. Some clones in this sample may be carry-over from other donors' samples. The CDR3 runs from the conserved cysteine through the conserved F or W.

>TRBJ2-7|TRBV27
CASSSKATIPDEQYF
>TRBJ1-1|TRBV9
CASSVESKTEAFF
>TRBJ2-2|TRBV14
CASRPITDSGELFF
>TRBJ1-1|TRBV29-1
CSVLQTEDRGLGEAFF
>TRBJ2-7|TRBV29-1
CSVKLANSYEQYF
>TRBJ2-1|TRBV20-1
CSARPIADNEQFF
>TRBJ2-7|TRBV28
CASSFPQGPEQYF
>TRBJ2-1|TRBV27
CASSTRLAGTNEQFF
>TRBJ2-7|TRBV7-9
CASSLEGEEQYF
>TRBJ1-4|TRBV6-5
CASSPPGQGDERLFF
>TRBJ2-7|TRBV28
CASTPWADGPYEQYF
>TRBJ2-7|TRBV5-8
CASSLEADSEYSEQYF
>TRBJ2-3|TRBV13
CASSLGLAGGFGATDTQYF
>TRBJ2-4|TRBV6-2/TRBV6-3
CASRSPLGLNLAKNIQYF
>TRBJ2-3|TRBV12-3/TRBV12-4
CASSLIQGQDEDTQYF
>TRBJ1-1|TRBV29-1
CSVEVDLDTEAFF
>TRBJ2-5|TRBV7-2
CASSQYQETQYF
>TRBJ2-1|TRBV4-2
CASSHDDVDEQFF
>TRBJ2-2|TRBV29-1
CSVEVRVRELFF
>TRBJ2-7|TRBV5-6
CVSSAGPSYEQYF
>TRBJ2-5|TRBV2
CASSVWTEETQYF
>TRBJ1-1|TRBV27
CASSLYTGLDKGAFF
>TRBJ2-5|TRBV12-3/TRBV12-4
CASSGLAGQETQYF
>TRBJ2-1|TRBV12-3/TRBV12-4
CASSFRRANVGQFF
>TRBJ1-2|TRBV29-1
CSVVQGGDYGYTF
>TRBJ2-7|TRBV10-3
CAISDPGTGSYEQYF
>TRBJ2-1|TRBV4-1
CASSQQRGDEQFF
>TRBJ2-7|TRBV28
CASSFGLNPLEQYF
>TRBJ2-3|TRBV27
CASSEGEYTDTQYF
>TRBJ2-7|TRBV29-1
CSVGSGGSYEQYF
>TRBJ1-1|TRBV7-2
CASSLVVPRGNTEAFF
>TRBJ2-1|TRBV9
CASSVDTGWDNEQFF
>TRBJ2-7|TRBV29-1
CSVALGARERGEQYF
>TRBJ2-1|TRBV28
CASSLPSSGSFSYNEQFF
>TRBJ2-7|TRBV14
CASSQESGESSYEQYF
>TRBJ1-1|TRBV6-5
CASAWRRNTEAFF
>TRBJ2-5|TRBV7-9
CASSSGTEEQETQYF
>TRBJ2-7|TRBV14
CASSQVTYEQYF
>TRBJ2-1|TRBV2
CASKSNGNEQFF
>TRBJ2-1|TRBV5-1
CASRPSGGEYNEQFF
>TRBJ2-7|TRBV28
CASNRQGSSYEQYF
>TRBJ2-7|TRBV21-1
CASSATPDRAWGVEQYF
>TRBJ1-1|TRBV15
CATNPTLGVGYAFF
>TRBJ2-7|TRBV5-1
CASSLEGSEQYF
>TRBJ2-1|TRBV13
CASSLLPGAYNEQFF
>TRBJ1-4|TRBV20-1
CSATLSSTNEKLFF
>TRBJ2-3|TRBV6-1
CASSEEDGSTDTQYF